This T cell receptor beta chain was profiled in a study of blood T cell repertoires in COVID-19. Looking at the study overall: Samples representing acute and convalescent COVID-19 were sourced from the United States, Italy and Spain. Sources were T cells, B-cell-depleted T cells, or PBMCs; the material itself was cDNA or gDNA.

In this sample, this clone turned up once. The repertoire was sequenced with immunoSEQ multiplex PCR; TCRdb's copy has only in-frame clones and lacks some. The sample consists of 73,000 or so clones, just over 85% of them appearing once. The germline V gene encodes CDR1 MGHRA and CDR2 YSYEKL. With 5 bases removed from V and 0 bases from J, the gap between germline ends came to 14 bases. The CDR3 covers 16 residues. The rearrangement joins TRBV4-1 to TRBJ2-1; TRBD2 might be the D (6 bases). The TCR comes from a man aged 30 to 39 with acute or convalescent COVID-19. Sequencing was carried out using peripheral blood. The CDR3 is CASSAVADNSYNEQFF. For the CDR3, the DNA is TGCGCCAGCAGCGCAGTAGCGGATAACTCCTACAATGAGCAGTTCTTC.